The present TCR beta chain was sequenced within a study of shared clonotypes between healthy human individuals. Germline CDR1 and CDR2: SEHNR and FQNEAQ (reference sequence). CDR3 size: 13 residues. The V and J ends lost 1 base and 5 bases respectively, with 5 bases between them. Profiling relied on immunoSEQ multiplex PCR, and the TCRdb table lists in-frame clones only, not all of them. The sample lists more than 900,000 clones, approximately 80% occurring once. A remark on this clone: This may be a read error, as it is one base from a much larger clone. This sample also contains other DNA sequences that code for the same CDR3.

The sequencing input was memory CD4+ T cells from PBMCs. As to subset: CD45RA-negative fraction. This TCR came from a young man in good health. Some clones in this sample may be carry-over from other donors' samples. The chain uses TRBV7-9 and TRBJ2-2; D gene ambiguous. Written as DNA, the CDR3 is TGTGCCAGCAGCTTAGAGTGGACCGGGGAGCTGTTTTTT. Translating it yields CASSLEWTGELFF.